This is a list of T cell receptor beta chains from one sample in a study of beta chain features in type 1 diabetes. Some clones are missing from TCRdb's copy, which holds only in-frame ones; the method was immunoSEQ multiplex PCR. The sample consists of 300,000 to 450,000 clones, 15% to 20% of them appearing once. Material: naive CD4+ T cells from blood. Every receptor here comes from a woman aged 18-29 years in good health. Each CDR3 is given with its conserved first and last residue. A D gene is named only where the DNA matches it firmly. Expanded clones are given a class, and other clones once, few, many or no size at all.

j_gene	d_gene	len	v_gene	abundance	CDR3nt	CDR3aa
TRBJ1-1	TRBD1	11	TRBV29-1	NA	TGCAGCAGCCACCGGGACAGGGAAGCTTTCTTT	CSSHRDREAFF
TRBJ2-2	NA	14	TRBV11-3	NA	TGTGCCAGCAGCCCCCCGGGACAAACCGGGGAGCTGTTTTTT	CASSPPGQTGELFF
TRBJ1-1	TRBD1	14	TRBV10-3	few	TGTGCCATCAGTGACAACAGGGGAAACGCTGAAGCTTTCTTT	CAISDNRGNAEAFF
TRBJ1-1	TRBD1	13	TRBV2	NA	TGTGCCAGCAGTGAAGAGGGGGCCTCGGAAGCTTTCTTT	CASSEEGASEAFF
TRBJ2-1	TRBD2	16	TRBV28	few	TGTGCCAGCAGTTCCCCAGCTAGCGGGAGTTTAGATGAGCAGTTCTTC	CASSSPASGSLDEQFF
TRBJ1-1	NA	13	TRBV10-3	NA	TGTGCCATCAGTGAGGCAGGGAACACTGAAGCTTTCTTT	CAISEAGNTEAFF
TRBJ2-1	TRBD1	15	TRBV15	few	TGTGCCACCAGCGGGGACAGACACTCGCCTAGGGAGCAGTTCTTC	CATSGDRHSPREQFF
TRBJ1-5	NA	15	TRBV18	few	TGTGCCAGCTCACCCGGGAGGGATAGCAATCAGCCCCAGCATTTT	CASSPGRDSNQPQHF
TRBJ1-2	NA	14	TRBV5-1	few	TGCGCCAGCAGCTTGGAGGCAGGGAACTATGGCTACACCTTC	CASSLEAGNYGYTF
TRBJ2-3	NA	15	TRBV9	NA	TGTGCCAGCAGCGTACTGGGAGGACCCACAGATACGCAGTATTTT	CASSVLGGPTDTQYF
TRBJ1-1	TRBD1	16	TRBV19	NA	TGTGCCAGTAGTAGCCGACAGGGGACTATGAACACTGAAGCTTTCTTT	CASSSRQGTMNTEAFF
TRBJ2-1	TRBD2	15	TRBV18	NA	TGTGCCAGCTCACCACGAACTAGCGGATACAATGAGCAGTTCTTC	CASSPRTSGYNEQFF
TRBJ1-5	TRBD1	18	TRBV2	NA	TGTGCCAGCACCGCGGGGACAGGGGGCGTTTTTGGCAATCAGCCCCAGCATTTT	CASTAGTGGVFGNQPQHF
TRBJ2-3	TRBD2	15	TRBV5-1	few	TGCGCCAGCAGCTTAGCGGGGGGGCCGGCAGATACGCAGTATTTT	CASSLAGGPADTQYF
TRBJ2-3	TRBD2	16	TRBV11-2	NA	TGTGCCAGCAGCCGGGGACTAGCGGGGGGTACGAATACGCAGTATTTT	CASSRGLAGGTNTQYF
TRBJ2-3	NA	14	TRBV13	NA	TGTGCCAGCAGCTTACCACTTCCCAAAGATACGCAGTATTTT	CASSLPLPKDTQYF
TRBJ2-3	NA	16	TRBV18	few	TGTGCCAGCTCACCACTGCAGGGCCTAAGCACAGATACGCAGTATTTT	CASSPLQGLSTDTQYF
TRBJ1-1	NA	15	TRBV5-4	NA	TGTGCCAGCAGCTTACCAGGGTCAATGAACACTGAAGCTTTCTTT	CASSLPGSMNTEAFF
TRBJ1-1	TRBD1	12	TRBV29-1	few	TGCAGCGTTGAGGCAACAGGGGCGGGGGCTTTCTTT	CSVEATGAGAFF
TRBJ2-7	TRBD2	15	TRBV5-6	NA	TGTGCCAGCAGCTTTGGACGGACTAGTATCCGCGAGCAGTACTTC	CASSFGRTSIREQYF
TRBJ2-3	NA	14	TRBV11-3	NA	TGTGCCAGCAGCTTAGCCCCTGGCACAGATACGCAGTATTTT	CASSLAPGTDTQYF
TRBJ1-3	NA	14	TRBV30	few	TGTGCCTGGAGTGTCGGTCTCTCTGGAAACACCATATATTTT	CAWSVGLSGNTIYF
TRBJ2-2	NA	12	TRBV30	few	TGTGCCTGGAGTCGGGGTGGCGGGGAGCTGTTTTTT	CAWSRGGGELFF
TRBJ2-7	NA	15	TRBV18	NA	TGTGCCAGCTCACCACCCGGGGGTAGCTCCTACGAGCAGTACTTC	CASSPPGGSSYEQYF
TRBJ2-7	NA	14	TRBV4-1	NA	TGCGCCAGCAGCCAAGATACCGGGAGAGGGGAGCAGTACTTC	CASSQDTGRGEQYF
TRBJ2-7	TRBD2	14	TRBV2	few	TGTGCCAGCCGCGTTCTCGGCGGGGAGGGAGAGCAGTACTTC	CASRVLGGEGEQYF
TRBJ2-5	TRBD1	14	TRBV6-5	few	TGTGCCAGCAGTTGGGGACAGGACAAAGAGACCCAGTACTTC	CASSWGQDKETQYF
TRBJ2-7	TRBD1	13	TRBV6-5	few	TGTGCCAGCAGACGTACAGGGGGCGGCGAGCAGTACTTC	CASRRTGGGEQYF
TRBJ2-1	TRBD2	15	TRBV7-2	few	TGTGCCAGCAGCTTAGGACTAGCGGGGGGGGATGAGCAGTTCTTC	CASSLGLAGGDEQFF
TRBJ1-1	NA	13	TRBV30	NA	TGTGCCTGGACAGGGCGACGGGACACTGAAGCTTTCTTT	CAWTGRRDTEAFF
TRBJ2-3	TRBD1	16	TRBV5-4	few	TGTGCCAGCAGCTACCTACAGGGGACCAGCACAGATACGCAGTATTTT	CASSYLQGTSTDTQYF
TRBJ2-5	NA	12	TRBV5-1	NA	TGCGCCAGCAGCTTGGCCGTTGAGACCCAGTACTTC	CASSLAVETQYF
TRBJ2-6	NA	19	TRBV5-1	NA	TGCGCCAGCAGCTTCAGAACACGGGGAGGGGGCTCTGGGGCCAACGTCCTGACTTTC	CASSFRTRGGGSGANVLTF
TRBJ1-5	TRBD1	16	TRBV4-1	NA	TGCGCCAGCAGCCAAGATCCGGGACAGAGCAATCAGCCCCAGCATTTT	CASSQDPGQSNQPQHF
TRBJ1-2	NA	13	TRBV29-1	NA	TGCAGCGTTGAAGTAACAGCTGATTATGGCTACACCTTC	CSVEVTADYGYTF
TRBJ2-7	NA	14	TRBV7-2	NA	TGTGCCAGCAGCTTAGACAGGGCGGGTTACGAGCAGTACTTC	CASSLDRAGYEQYF
TRBJ2-7	TRBD1	13	TRBV6-6	NA	TGTGCCAGCATCAAACAGGGGGGTTACGAGCAGTACTTC	CASIKQGGYEQYF
TRBJ1-6	NA	15	TRBV5-4	few	TGTGCCAGCAGCTTGGCGGGGTCCTATAATTCACCCCTCCACTTT	CASSLAGSYNSPLHF
TRBJ2-5	NA	12	TRBV30	few	TGTGCCTTCAGGACAGTCCAAGAGACCCAGTACTTC	CAFRTVQETQYF
TRBJ1-2	NA	15	TRBV9	NA	TGTGCCAGCAGCCTAGACGGTAGAGCTAACTATGGCTACACCTTC	CASSLDGRANYGYTF
TRBJ1-5	NA	16	TRBV7-2	NA	TGTGCCAGCAGCTTAGGAGGGGGTTATAGCAATCAGCCCCAGCATTTT	CASSLGGGYSNQPQHF
TRBJ2-1	TRBD1	16	TRBV4-1	NA	TGCGCCAGCAGCCTTCGGGACAGGGGGCGCTACAATGAGCAGTTCTTC	CASSLRDRGRYNEQFF
TRBJ1-5	NA	15	TRBV15	few	TGTGCCACCAGCAGAGAGAGGTCTCTTAATCAGCCCCAGCATTTT	CATSRERSLNQPQHF
TRBJ2-3	NA	13	TRBV19	NA	TGTGCCAGTAGTATAGGCGGCCCAGATACGCAGTATTTT	CASSIGGPDTQYF
TRBJ1-1	NA	13	TRBV7-3	few	TGTGCCAGCAGCCAGGGGATGGGCACTGAAGCTTTCTTT	CASSQGMGTEAFF
TRBJ2-1	NA	16	TRBV28	few	TGTGCCAGCAGCACCCCCGCGGGCGGGTCCTACAATGAGCAGTTCTTC	CASSTPAGGSYNEQFF
TRBJ2-7	TRBD1	14	TRBV11-2	NA	TGTGCCAGCAGCCTAAGACAGGGAGTGAGCGAGCAGTACTTC	CASSLRQGVSEQYF
TRBJ1-2	NA	14	TRBV27	few	TGTGCCAGCAGTTTATCTCCAGGGCACTATGGCTACACCTTC	CASSLSPGHYGYTF
TRBJ2-3	TRBD1	18	TRBV4-3	NA	TGCGCCAGCAGCCAAGAGGTGAATGCAGGGGGTCACACAGATACGCAGTATTTT	CASSQEVNAGGHTDTQYF
TRBJ1-2	TRBD1	17	TRBV7-3	once	TGTGCCAGCAGCTTAGGAGTAGGGGGACAGAGATTCCATGGCTACACCTTC	CASSLGVGGQRFHGYTF
TRBJ2-1	NA	16	TRBV5-1	NA	TGCGCCAGCAGCTTGGATCGGGGGGCGAGAGGAAATGAGCAGTTCTTC	CASSLDRGARGNEQFF
TRBJ2-5	TRBD2	15	TRBV5-4	few	TGTGCCAGCAGCTTGGCAGCGGGAGGGCCAGAGACCCAGTACTTC	CASSLAAGGPETQYF